Below, 32 T cell receptor beta chains from the same sample are listed, as sequenced in a study of immune cell composition in non-small cell lung cancer. Only in-frame clones appear in the TCRdb table, and some are missing; sequencing was by immunoSEQ multiplex PCR. The data show 5,000 to 5,500 clones, with less than 75% seen just once and over 8.5% held by the top ten. The specimen sequenced was lung tumor tissue. Receptors were obtained from a human donor with non-small cell lung cancer.

The genes are TRBV18 and TRBJ1-1; D call uncertain. The CDR3 runs to 14 residues. Germline CDR1 and CDR2: KGHSH and LQKENI. With 0 bases removed from V and 4 bases from J, the gap between germline ends came to 9 bases. The CDR3 sequence: CASSPPVRGTEAFF. CDR3 sequence (DNA): TGTGCCAGCTCACCACCGGTCCGGGGCACTGAAGCTTTCTTT.

The rearrangement links TRBV27 to TRBJ1-1; unclear D gene. Trimming shortened V by 6 bases and J by 0 bases, and 11 bases separated the two germline ends. The germline CDR1 and CDR2 sequences are MNHEY and SMNVEV (reference sequence). The CDR3 consists of 14 residues. CDR3 DNA: TGTGCCAGCAGGTCCGGGTTCGTGAACACTGAAGCTTTCTTT. Protein sequence: CASRSGFVNTEAFF.

This chain uses TRBV29-1 with TRBJ2-3; TRBD2 might be the D (6 bases). The CDR3 has 14 amino acids. Germline CDR1 SQVTM, CDR2 ANQGSEA. V gave up 1 base and J gave up 5 bases, with 13 bases separating them. Here the CDR3 DNA reads TGCAGCGTTGAAGTCCGGGGGAAGGTAGATACGCAGTATTTT. Residues: CSVEVRGKVDTQYF.

The J gene is TRBJ2-7, the V gene TRBV2, with 9 bases aligning to TRBD1. Per the germline V gene, CDR1 is SNHLY and CDR2 is FYNNEI. This CDR3 contains 12 residues. The ends lost 10 bases at V and 3 bases at J; junction bases unmatched: 4. CDR3 sequence: CAKSTGGYEQYF. As DNA, the CDR3 is TGTGCCAAATCGACAGGGGGCTACGAGCAGTACTTC.

This chain uses TRBV10-2 with TRBJ2-7, with TRBD2 matching over 13 bases. Germline CDR1 reads WSHSY; CDR2 reads SAAADI. Trimming removed 6 bases from V and 6 bases from J; junction bases left unmatched: 8. CDR3 length equals 15 residues. CDR3 protein: CASRITSGRASEQYF. In DNA form, the CDR3 reads TGCGCCAGCAGGATCACTAGCGGGAGGGCCTCCGAGCAGTACTTC.

V is TRBV6-5 and J is TRBJ2-2; D is unresolved. The V end was cut by 0 bases, the J end by 8 bases, with 7 bases between. Germline CDR1 MNHEY, CDR2 SVGAGI. The CDR3 totals 13 residues. The CDR3 region is CASSYSWAGELFF. The CDR3 DNA reads as TGTGCCAGCAGTTACTCGTGGGCTGGGGAGCTGTTTTTT.

The chain recombines TRBV5-1 with TRBJ1-4; TRBD1 agrees at 8 bases. Looked up from germline, CDR1 is SGHRS and CDR2 is YFSETQ. The CDR3 extends over 14 amino acids. With 3 bases clipped from V and 10 bases from J, the junction kept 8 bases outside the gene matches. The CDR3 DNA reads as TGCGCCAGCAGCTCCGGGACAGGCGGGGGAAAACTGTTTTTT. Translated, it gives CASSSGTGGGKLFF.

The gene calls are TRBV28 and TRBJ2-1, with D perhaps matching TRBD1 (6 bases). CDR1 is MDHEN, CDR2 SYDVKM, per germline. V was trimmed by 7 bases and J by 5 bases, leaving 15 bases between them. This CDR3 has 14 amino acids. The CDR3 sequence is CASNRAGFHNEQFF. For the CDR3, the DNA is TGTGCCAGCAACAGGGCCGGGTTCCACAATGAGCAGTTCTTC. The complete variable domain, with remaining parts taken from reference TRBV28 and TRBJ2-1, reads DVKVTQSSRYLVKRTGEKVFLECVQDMDHENMFWYRQDPGLGLRLIYFSYDVKMKEKGDIPEGYSVSREKKERFSLILESASTNQTSMYLCASNRAGFHNEQFFGPGTRLTVL.

The chain joins TRBV28 to TRBJ2-7; 9 bases line up with TRBD1. CDR1 and CDR2 (germline): MDHEN, SYDVKM. The CDR3 totals 15 residues. Trimming removed 4 bases from V and 6 bases from J; junction bases left unmatched: 10. The CDR3 DNA reads as TGTGCCAGCAGTTCTACGGGACAGGGTAGGGCCGAGCAGTACTTC. Protein: CASSSTGQGRAEQYF.

This chain joins TRBV7-2 and TRBJ2-2; no reliable D call. V lost 2 bases and J 3 bases, leaving 10 bases between the germline ends. Germline loops: CDR1 SGHTA, CDR2 FQGNSA. The CDR3 has 15 amino acids. CDR3 nucleotides: TGTGCCAGCAGCTTATACGGTAGCTACACCGGGGAGCTGTTTTTT. Translating gives CASSLYGSYTGELFF. Complete variable domain (other parts from reference TRBV7-2 and TRBJ2-2): GAGVSQSPSNKVTEKGKDVELRCDPISGHTALYWYRQSLGQGLEFLIYFQGNSAPDKSGLPSDRFSAERTGGSVSTLTIQRTQQEDSAVYLCASSLYGSYTGELFFGEGSRLTVL.

This clone was seen just once. V is TRBV28 and J is TRBJ2-5; D not certain. The tail of the sequence fits TRBJ2-7 better, so the J call may be wrong. Germline CDR1 reads MDHEN; CDR2 reads SYDVKM. There are 16 residues in the CDR3. CDR3 amino acids: CASSLFPQSLGYEQYF. CDR3 sequence (DNA): TGTGCCAGCAGTTTATTCCCCCAATCGCTAGGTTACGAGCAGTACTTC.

This clone was recorded only once. The V gene is TRBV6-4, the J gene TRBJ2-2; 7 nucleotides line up with TRBD2. Unmatched junction bases numbered 8, after V lost 3 bases and J lost 4 bases. Germline CDR1 MRHNA, CDR2 SNTAGT. The CDR3 consists of 16 residues. As DNA, the CDR3 is TGTGCCAGCAGTGAAAGCGGGAATGGAGGCACCGGGGAGCTGTTTTTT. Encoded protein: CASSESGNGGTGELFF.

This chain connects TRBV14 to TRBJ2-2, with a possible D match to TRBD2 (6 bases). V lost 2 bases, J lost 8 bases, and 15 bases lay in between. Germline assignment: CDR1 SGHDN and CDR2 FVKESK. There are 15 residues in the CDR3. The CDR3 loop is CASSQRTPGGGELFF. The CDR3 bases are TGTGCCAGCAGCCAACGGACCCCCGGGGGTGGGGAGCTGTTTTTT.

By sample fraction, this clone is large (0.1 to 1%). The chain links TRBV5-1 to TRBJ1-1; D uncertain. With 4 bases removed from V and 0 bases from J, the gap between germline ends came to 16 bases. CDR1 is SGHRS and CDR2 is YFSETQ in the germline V gene. This CDR3 region has 16 residues. CDR3 in DNA: TGCGCCAGCAGCGGGTATCTACAGAGCATGAACACTGAAGCTTTCTTT. Translated, it gives CASSGYLQSMNTEAFF.

The genes are TRBV29-1 and TRBJ2-1; D not certain. There are 14 residues in the CDR3. The V and J ends lost 3 bases and 0 bases respectively, with 9 bases between them. Germline-derived CDR1 and CDR2 are SQVTM and ANQGSEA. In DNA form, the CDR3 reads TGCAGCGTTGAGGGCCAGTACTCCTACAATGAGCAGTTCTTC. Its protein product is CSVEGQYSYNEQFF.

The CDR3 sequence is CASSPPSGRLNEQFF. CDR3 DNA: TGTGCCAGCTCACCTCCTAGCGGGCGTTTAAATGAGCAGTTCTTC. The rearrangement links TRBV18 to TRBJ2-1, with 8 bases identical to TRBD2. The V segment lost 3 bases and the J segment 7 bases; nucleotides outside the gene matches: 8. Germline V lookup: CDR1 KGHSH, CDR2 LQKENI. CDR3 size: 15 residues.

V usage is TRBV7-2 and J usage is TRBJ2-7; weak D call: TRBD2 (6 bases). Looked up from germline, CDR1 is SGHTA and CDR2 is FQGNSA. V gave up 7 bases and J gave up 2 bases, with 15 bases separating them. This CDR3 has 14 residues. The CDR3 sequence is CASTPGLVAYEQYF. In DNA form, the CDR3 reads TGTGCCAGCACCCCGGGACTCGTAGCCTACGAGCAGTACTTC.

This clone was recorded a few times. The chain links TRBV11-2 to TRBJ1-4; a possible D gene is TRBD1 (5 bases). Germline lookup yields CDR1 SGHAT and CDR2 FQNNGV. Trimming pared 6 bases from V and 4 bases from J, leaving 9 bases between. The CDR3 has 13 residues. CDR3 coding DNA: TGTGCCAGCAGGGACACTAATAATGAAAAACTGTTTTTT. Its protein product is CASRDTNNEKLFF. Full variable domain (outside the CDR3, taken from reference TRBV11-2 and TRBJ1-4): EAGVAQSPRYKIIEKRQSVAFWCNPISGHATLYWYQQILGQGPKLLIQFQNNGVVDDSQLPKDRFSAERLKGVDSTLKIQPAKLEDSAVYLCASRDTNNEKLFFGSGTQLSVL.

V is TRBV28 and J is TRBJ1-5; 8 positions agree with TRBD1. The trim removed 6 bases at V and 4 bases at J, leaving 14 bases unmatched. This CDR3 contains 17 residues. Per germline, CDR1 MDHEN and CDR2 SYDVKM. The CDR3 DNA reads TGTGCCAGCAGGTACTACCCGACAGGGGATGGGAATCAGCCCCAGCATTTT. This sequence encodes CASRYYPTGDGNQPQHF.

The CDR3 DNA is TGCGCCAGCAGATTTACCGGGACAGGGGACGAAAAACTGTTTTTT. Its translation: CASRFTGTGDEKLFF. The chain recombines TRBV5-1 with TRBJ1-4, with TRBD1 matching 10 bases. Unmatched junction bases numbered 9, after V lost 5 bases and J lost 8 bases. This CDR3 spans 15 amino acids. Germline lookup yields CDR1 SGHRS and CDR2 YFSETQ. Full variable domain (remainder filled in from reference TRBV5-1 and TRBJ1-4): KAGVTQTPRYLIKTRGQQVTLSCSPISGHRSVSWYQQTPGQGLQFLFEYFSETQRNKGNFPGRFSGRQFSNSRSEMNVSTLELGDSALYLCASRFTGTGDEKLFFGSGTQLSVL.

The chain is built from TRBV6-9 and TRBJ2-7, with TRBD1 matching 9 bases. Per germline, CDR1 MNHGY and CDR2 SVAAGI. CDR3 length equals 11 residues. Trimming took 10 bases from V and 6 from J; bases not matched to a gene: 4. The CDR3 sequence is CAIGQGREQYF. The CDR3 DNA follows: TGTGCCATAGGACAGGGGCGCGAGCAGTACTTC.

The CDR3 DNA reads as TGTGCCAGTAGTATGGGGGGAAAAGAGACCCAGTACTTC. This gives the protein CASSMGGKETQYF. The J gene is TRBJ2-5, the V gene TRBV19, with D possibly being TRBD2 (6 bases). Looked up from germline, CDR1 is LNHDA and CDR2 is SQIVND (reference sequence). The CDR3 totals 13 residues. V was pared by 3 bases and J by 3 bases, with 8 bases between.

This clone was seen more than once but under ten times. V and J are TRBV20-1 and TRBJ2-7; tentatively, D is TRBD1 (5 bases). This CDR3 region has 11 residues. Germline values: CDR1 DFQATT, CDR2 SNEGSKA (reference sequence). Trimming removed 6 bases from V and 3 bases from J, with 9 bases in between. CDR3 sequence: CSAPGNYEQYF. The DNA of the CDR3 is TGCAGTGCCCCAGGGAACTACGAGCAGTACTTC.

The chain carries TRBV4-1 and TRBJ1-1, with 8 bases fitting TRBD1. The germline gives CDR1 MGHRA, CDR2 YSYEKL. The CDR3 runs to 15 residues. Trimming took 1 base from V and 5 from J; bases not matched to a gene: 6. The CDR3 region is CASSQVETGVTEAFF. The DNA for the CDR3 is TGCGCCAGCAGCCAAGTTGAGACAGGGGTGACTGAAGCTTTCTTT.

V and J are TRBV5-1 and TRBJ1-5; TRBD1 agrees at 7 bases. The CDR3 has 16 amino acids. Germline CDR1 and CDR2: SGHRS and YFSETQ. The junction had 7 bases not matched to a gene; V was cut back by 4 bases and J by 0 bases. The chain's CDR3 is CASSPGGTDSNQPQHF. For the CDR3, the DNA is TGCGCCAGCAGCCCGGGGGGGACAGATAGCAATCAGCCCCAGCATTTT.

In its sample, this clone was seen a few times. The V gene is TRBV19, the J gene TRBJ1-5; no reliable D call. V was clipped by 6 bases and J by 0 bases, with 12 bases between them. Germline V gene lookup returns CDR1 LNHDA and CDR2 SQIVND (reference sequence). This CDR3 region has 15 residues. The CDR3 here is CASSKEQYSNQPQHF. The CDR3 DNA follows: TGTGCCAGTAGCAAGGAGCAGTATAGCAATCAGCCCCAGCATTTT. The variable domain in full, completed from reference TRBV19 and TRBJ1-5, reads DGGITQSPKYLFRKEGQNVTLSCEQNLNHDAMYWYRQDPGQGLRLIYYSQIVNDFQKGDIAEGYSVSREKKESFPLTVTSAQKNPTAFYLCASSKEQYSNQPQHFGDGTRLSIL.

This chain joins TRBV10-3 and TRBJ2-1; 9 bases fit TRBD2. This CDR3 spans 15 amino acids. V lost 3 bases and J lost 5; bases outside the gene matches: 5. Germline CDR1 is ENHRY and CDR2 is SYGVKD. The CDR3 DNA reads as TGTGCCATCAGTGAAGGACTAGCGCTCCACAATGAGCAGTTCTTC. Amino acid sequence: CAISEGLALHNEQFF.

This sequence joins TRBV7-2 and TRBJ1-2, with TRBD1 matching 9 bases. After removal of 5 bases from V and 5 bases from J, the junction contained 9 bases not matched to a gene. Germline values: CDR1 SGHTA, CDR2 FQGNSA. This CDR3 region has 15 residues. Here the CDR3 DNA reads TGTGCCAGCAGCACGGGACAGGGTACTCGGTATGGCTACACCTTC. This translates into CASSTGQGTRYGYTF.

The J gene is TRBJ1-1, the V gene TRBV19; TRBD1 aligns across 8 bases. CDR1 and CDR2 (germline): LNHDA, SQIVND (reference sequence). V lost 4 bases to trimming and J lost 10 bases; unmatched junction nucleotides: 8. The CDR3 is made up of 13 amino acids. CDR3 sequence reads: CASSKDRAGAAFF. In DNA, the CDR3 is TGTGCCAGTAGTAAGGACAGGGCCGGCGCAGCTTTCTTT.

The chain is built from TRBV15 and TRBJ2-5, with 12 bases identical to TRBD2. The germline CDR1 and CDR2 sequences are LNHNV and YYDKDF (reference sequence). CDR3 length: 13 residues. After removal of 8 bases from V and 10 bases from J, the junction contained 8 bases not matched to a gene. CDR3 region: CATGLAGSSGQYF. The DNA of the CDR3 is TGTGCCACCGGACTAGCGGGGAGTTCGGGCCAGTACTTC.

This clone has more than one count but fewer than ten. The chain couples TRBV7-9 to TRBJ2-7; D is perhaps TRBD2 (6 bases). Germline V gene data show CDR1 as SEHNR and CDR2 as FQNEAQ (reference sequence). The CDR3 runs to 15 residues. V lost 5 bases to trimming and J lost 3 bases, with 17 bases between them. The CDR3 reads CASSRYGLSDYEQYF. The DNA for the CDR3 is TGTGCCAGCAGCCGCTACGGACTATCTGACTACGAGCAGTACTTC.

The rearrangement uses TRBV10-3 and TRBJ2-7; perhaps TRBD1 as D (6 bases). This CDR3 has 13 residues. With 2 bases removed from V and 2 bases from J, the gap between germline ends came to 7 bases. Germline V CDR1 and CDR2: ENHRY, SYGVKD. CDR3 sequence (DNA): TGTGCCATCAGTGAGAGACAGGCCTACGAGCAGTACTTC. This encodes CAISERQAYEQYF.